A single sample gave rise to the 17 T cell receptor beta chains below, sequenced in a study of shared clonotypes between healthy human individuals. The repertoire was sequenced with immunoSEQ multiplex PCR; TCRdb's copy has only in-frame clones and lacks some. The sample yields around 2.5 million clones, 93% seen once. Sequences were obtained from naive CD4+ T cells from PBMCs. Subset indicated: CD45RA+ positively selected. Every receptor here comes from a man aged 18 to 29 in good health. Some clones in this sample may be carry-over from other donors' samples.

The rearrangement uses TRBV19 and TRBJ2-2; no clear D. Deletions cut 9 bases from V and 2 bases from J, with 19 bases between. The CDR3 has 16 amino acids. Germline CDR1 and CDR2: LNHDA and SQIVND (reference sequence). CDR3 nucleotide sequence: TGTGCCAGCCACCCTTTTGTGGGAACCAACACCGGGGAGCTGTTTTTT. This translates into CASHPFVGTNTGELFF.

The count of this clone is one. CDR3 DNA: TGCGCCAGCAGCAGCACAGGGGATAGTAATGAAAAACTGTTTTTT. Protein sequence: CASSSTGDSNEKLFF. The chain has TRBV5-1 and TRBJ1-4; 7 positions match TRBD1. V trimming: 4 bases; J trimming: 4 bases; junction bases outside the gene matches: 7. The length of the CDR3 is 15 residues. Germline lookup yields CDR1 SGHRS and CDR2 YFSETQ. The whole variable domain, remainder taken from reference TRBV5-1 and TRBJ1-4, is KAGVTQTPRYLIKTRGQQVTLSCSPISGHRSVSWYQQTPGQGLQFLFEYFSETQRNKGNFPGRFSGRQFSNSRSEMNVSTLELGDSALYLCASSSTGDSNEKLFFGSGTQLSVL.

About this clone: Other DNA sequences in this specimen translate into the identical CDR3. The V call is TRBV28, the J call TRBJ2-2; D possibly corresponds to TRBD1 (7 bases). The CDR3 has 16 amino acids. Germline CDR1 MDHEN, CDR2 SYDVKM. With 2 bases removed from V and 4 bases from J, the gap between germline ends came to 14 bases. The CDR3 is CASSLGTAGRTGELFF. The CDR3 coding sequence is TGTGCCAGCAGTTTAGGGACAGCGGGCCGCACCGGGGAGCTGTTTTTT.

The chain is built from TRBV6-5 and TRBJ2-5, with 11 bases fitting TRBD2. The CDR3 consists of 15 residues. J gave up 1 base and V 6 bases, and 4 bases lay outside the gene matches. Germline CDR1 reads MNHEY; CDR2 reads SVGAGI. CDR3 nucleotide sequence: TGTGCCAGCAGCACCGGGACTAGCGGCCAAGAGACCCAGTACTTC. This encodes CASSTGTSGQETQYF.

CDR3 amino acids: CAWSGALQKKNTEAFF. CDR3 nucleotide sequence: TGTGCCTGGAGTGGGGCGTTACAGAAGAAGAACACTGAAGCTTTCTTT. The V call is TRBV30, the J call TRBJ1-1; D is undetermined. Germline CDR1 GTSNPN, CDR2 SVGIG (reference sequence). The V and J ends lost 1 base and 1 base respectively, with 16 bases between them. The CDR3 is 16 amino acids.

This clone has just a few counts. The identical CDR3 is also encoded by other nucleotide sequences in the sample. In DNA, the CDR3 is TGTGCCAGCAGTCTTAACAATGAGCAGTTCTTC. Translation: CASSLNNEQFF. J is TRBJ2-1 and V is TRBV28, with D unresolved. The CDR3 contains 11 residues. V dropped 5 bases and J dropped 5 bases, with 4 bases sitting between them. Germline V gene sequence: CDR1 MDHEN, CDR2 SYDVKM.

This sequence joins TRBV6-1 and TRBJ1-2, with D hard to call. Looked up from germline, CDR1 is MNHNS and CDR2 is SASEGT. CDR3 length equals 11 residues. V dropped 8 bases and J dropped 8 bases, with 12 bases sitting between them. In DNA form, the CDR3 reads TGTGCCAGCGGTGGCGTTACAGGCTACACCTTC. It yields the protein CASGGVTGYTF.

The chain couples TRBV6-6 to TRBJ2-3, with no clear D. The CDR3 length is 13 residues. Germline V CDR1 and CDR2: MNHNY, SVGAGI (reference sequence). V lost 5 bases and J 2 bases, leaving 8 bases between the germline ends. CDR3 sequence reads: CASSPRPTDTQYF. CDR3 bases: TGTGCCAGCAGTCCTCGCCCCACAGATACGCAGTATTTT.

The chain links TRBV19 to TRBJ1-5, with D possibly matching TRBD1 (5 bases). V lost 5 bases, J lost 0 bases, and 11 bases lay in between. Germline CDR1 is LNHDA and CDR2 is SQIVND (reference sequence). The length of the CDR3 is 15 residues. CDR3 residues: CASSPGTDSNQPQHF. The CDR3 nucleotides are TGTGCCAGTAGTCCCGGGACGGATAGCAATCAGCCCCAGCATTTT.

The chain joins TRBV7-6 to TRBJ2-2; D call uncertain. CDR3 length: 13 residues. The V gene lost 4 bases and the J gene lost 7 bases, with 10 bases spanning the gap. Germline V gene lookup returns CDR1 SGHVS and CDR2 FNYEAQ. The CDR3 reads CASSYESVGELFF. Written as DNA, the CDR3 is TGTGCCAGCAGCTATGAGTCCGTCGGGGAGCTGTTTTTT.

This clone was observed a single time. The chain joins TRBV7-3 to TRBJ2-7, with 10 bases lining up with TRBD1. Looked up from germline, CDR1 is SGHTA and CDR2 is FQGTGA. This CDR3 is 14 amino acids long. The J segment lost 5 bases and the V segment lost 3 bases, leaving 4 bases of the junction unmatched. Here the CDR3 reads CASSLTGGRDEQYF. CDR3 in DNA: TGTGCCAGCAGCTTGACAGGGGGCCGGGACGAGCAGTACTTC. Together with reference TRBV7-3 and TRBJ2-7, the CDR3 gives the full variable domain: GAGVSQTPSNKVTEKGKYVELRCDPISGHTALYWYRQSLGQGPEFLIYFQGTGAADDSGLPNDRFFAVRPEGSVSTLKIQRTERGDSAVYLCASSLTGGRDEQYFGPGTRLTVT.

The chain recombines TRBV4-1 with TRBJ1-2, with TRBD1 matching over 7 bases. This CDR3 comprises 17 residues. The J segment lost 8 bases and the V segment lost 0 bases, leaving 15 bases of the junction unmatched. Germline V gene sequence: CDR1 MGHRA, CDR2 YSYEKL. CDR3: CASSQDRWRGRGEGYTF. The CDR3 nucleotides are TGCGCCAGCAGCCAAGATCGGTGGAGGGGGCGAGGGGAAGGCTACACCTTC.

With respect to this clone: Other DNA variants within this sample encode the same CDR3. CDR3 region: CAWSVSGAGEQFF. CDR3 nucleotide sequence: TGTGCCTGGAGTGTATCGGGCGCAGGTGAGCAGTTCTTC. The J gene is TRBJ2-1, the V gene TRBV30; D not certain. With 0 bases removed from V and 9 bases from J, the gap between germline ends came to 12 bases. The CDR3 is 13 residues long. Germline loops: CDR1 GTSNPN, CDR2 SVGIG (reference sequence).

The J gene is TRBJ2-3, the V gene TRBV30; a possible D gene is TRBD2 (7 bases). Trimming pared 0 bases from V and 4 bases from J, leaving 11 bases between. CDR1 GTSNPN and CDR2 SVGIG come from the germline V gene (reference sequence). The CDR3 sequence is 14 residues long. The CDR3 protein is CAWSVQGGSDTQYF. The DNA for the CDR3 is TGTGCCTGGAGTGTACAGGGAGGGTCAGATACGCAGTATTTT.

The V and J genes are TRBV2 and TRBJ1-2; D uncertain. V shed 8 bases and J shed 5 bases, with 12 bases lying between them. The CDR3 contains 12 residues. Germline CDR1 is SNHLY and CDR2 is FYNNEI. CDR3 nucleotides: TGTGCCAGCTCGGGGAGGGCATATGGCTACACCTTC. This codes for CASSGRAYGYTF. The variable domain in full, with the rest retrieved from reference TRBV2 and TRBJ1-2, is EPEVTQTPSHQVTQMGQEVILRCVPISNHLYFYWYRQILGQKVEFLVSFYNNEISEKSEIFDDQFSVERPDGSNFTLKIRSTKLEDSAMYFCASSGRAYGYTFGSGTRLTVV.

This clone has a single count. The gene calls are TRBV6-5 and TRBJ2-3, with a possible D match to TRBD1 (5 bases). CDR3 length: 15 residues. V shed 5 bases and J shed 2 bases, with 14 bases lying between them. Germline CDR1 and CDR2: MNHEY and SVGAGI. CDR3 sequence: CASSPDTLFTDTQYF. The CDR3 DNA follows: TGTGCCAGCAGTCCGGACACACTTTTCACAGATACGCAGTATTTT.

Comments on this clone: This specimen includes other DNA sequences encoding the same CDR3. The chain has TRBV2 and TRBJ1-1; D may be TRBD1 (6 bases). Germline CDR1 reads SNHLY; CDR2 reads FYNNEI. The CDR3 loop spans 16 amino acids. The V and J ends lost 1 base and 4 bases respectively, with 16 bases between them. CDR3 nucleotide sequence: TGTGCCAGCAGTGAAGACCCTTTCGCGACAGGCACTGAAGCTTTCTTT. Translated: CASSEDPFATGTEAFF.